This TCR beta chain originates from a study of blood T cell repertoires in COVID-19. Libraries were prepared by immunoSEQ multiplex PCR; TCRdb keeps only in-frame clonotypes and omits some of them. This table has about 280,000 clones, roughly 85% appearing once. The CDR3 is 13 amino acids. V dropped 5 bases and J dropped 4 bases, with 11 bases sitting between them. CDR1 and CDR2 (germline): SNHLY, FYNNEI. The V gene is TRBV2, the J gene TRBJ1-2; no definite D call. Sample: peripheral blood. This TCR came from a woman aged 45-65 years who had recovered from COVID-19. CDR3 loop: CASSRTEIYGYTF. The CDR3 DNA reads as TGTGCCAGCAGTCGAACAGAGATCTATGGCTACACCTTC.